This T cell receptor (beta chain) is drawn from a study of human T cells and chemical hapten exposure. The CDR3 covers 13 residues. Trimming removed 3 bases from V and 7 bases from J, with 14 bases in between. The germline V gene encodes CDR1 SGHRS and CDR2 YFSETQ. Time point described: pre-sensitization, week 0. Treatment defined: therapeutic diphenylcyclopropenone sensitization with weekly scalp DPC. Individual cDNA molecules (in the library) carried attached unique molecular identifiers. TCRdb redid the calling of the RACE reads with MiXCR, one entry per CDR3 protein. The sample comprises about 380,000 distinct CDR3 sequences, 5.1% of which are singletons, and 2.5% to 3% rests with the top ten. The study's findings and limits: Correlating positively with patch test score were the PT1 expanded TCR counts.

At least ten counts were recorded for this clonotype. The antigen is undetermined. The receptor was isolated from a woman aged 45-65 years with alopecia areata. Some clones in this sample may be carry-over from other donors' samples. The chain is built from TRBV5-1 and TRBJ2-7, with D unclear. The sample in question was whole blood, obtained in connection with sensitization to the hapten diphenylcyclopropenone (DPC). The CDR3 nucleotides are TGCGCCAGCAGCTCCTCCCCGACAAAGGAGCAGTACTTC. This gives the protein CASSSSPTKEQYF.